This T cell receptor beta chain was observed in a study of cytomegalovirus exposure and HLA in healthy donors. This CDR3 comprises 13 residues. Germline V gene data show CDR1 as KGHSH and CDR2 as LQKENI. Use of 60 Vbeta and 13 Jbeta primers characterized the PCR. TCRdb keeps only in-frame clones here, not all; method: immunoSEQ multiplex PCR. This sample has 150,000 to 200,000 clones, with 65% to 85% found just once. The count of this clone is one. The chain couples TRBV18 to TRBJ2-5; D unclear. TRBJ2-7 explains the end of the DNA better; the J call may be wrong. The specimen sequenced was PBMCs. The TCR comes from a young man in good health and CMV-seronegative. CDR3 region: CASSPFGDYEQYF. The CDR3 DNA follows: TGTGCCAGCTCACCCTTTGGCGACTACGAGCAGTACTTC.